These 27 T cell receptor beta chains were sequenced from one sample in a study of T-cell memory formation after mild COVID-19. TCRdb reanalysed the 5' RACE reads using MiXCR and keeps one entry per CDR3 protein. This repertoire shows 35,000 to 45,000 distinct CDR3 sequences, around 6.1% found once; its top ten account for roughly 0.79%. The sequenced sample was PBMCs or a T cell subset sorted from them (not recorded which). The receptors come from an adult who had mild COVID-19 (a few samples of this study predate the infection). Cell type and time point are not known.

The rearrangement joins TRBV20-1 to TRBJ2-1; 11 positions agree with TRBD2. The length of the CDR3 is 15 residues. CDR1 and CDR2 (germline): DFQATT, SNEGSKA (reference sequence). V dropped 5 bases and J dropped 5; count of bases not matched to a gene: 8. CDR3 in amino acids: CSAFRLAGINNEQFF. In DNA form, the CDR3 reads TGCAGTGCTTTCCGACTAGCGGGGATCAACAATGAGCAGTTCTTC.

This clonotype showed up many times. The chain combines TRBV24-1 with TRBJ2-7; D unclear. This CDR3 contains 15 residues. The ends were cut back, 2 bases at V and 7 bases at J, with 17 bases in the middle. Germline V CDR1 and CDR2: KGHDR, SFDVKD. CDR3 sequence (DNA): TGTGCCACCAGTGATTCGTCGACCGGTTCGAGGGAGCAGTACTTC. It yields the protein CATSDSSTGSREQYF.

The DNA of the CDR3 is TGTGCCAGCAGCGCATCTGGGGTCTACGAGCAGTACTTC. Residues: CASSASGVYEQYF. V usage is TRBV5-8 and J usage is TRBJ2-7; no clear D gene. This CDR3 contains 13 residues. The V and J ends lost 4 bases and 3 bases respectively, with 11 bases between them. CDR1 is SGHTS, CDR2 YDEGEE, per germline.

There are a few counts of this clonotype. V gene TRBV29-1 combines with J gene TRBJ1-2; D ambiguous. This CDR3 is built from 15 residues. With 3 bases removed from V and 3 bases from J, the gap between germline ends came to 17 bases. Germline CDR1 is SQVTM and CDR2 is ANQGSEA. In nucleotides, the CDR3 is TGCAGCGTTGAGGCGGAAGTAGGGCGGCACTATGGCTACACCTTC. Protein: CSVEAEVGRHYGYTF.

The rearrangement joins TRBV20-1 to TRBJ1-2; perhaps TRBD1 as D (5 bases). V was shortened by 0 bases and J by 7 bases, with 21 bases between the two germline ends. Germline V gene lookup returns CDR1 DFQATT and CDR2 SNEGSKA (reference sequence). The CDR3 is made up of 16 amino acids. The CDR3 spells CSARDPGRSFQGGYTF. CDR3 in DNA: TGCAGTGCTAGAGATCCGGGACGAAGCTTCCAGGGTGGCTACACCTTC.

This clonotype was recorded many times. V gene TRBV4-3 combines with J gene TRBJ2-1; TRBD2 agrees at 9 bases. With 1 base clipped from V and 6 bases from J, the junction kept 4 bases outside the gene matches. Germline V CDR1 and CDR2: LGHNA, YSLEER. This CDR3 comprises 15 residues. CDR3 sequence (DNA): TGCGCCAGCAGCCAAGCTAGCGGGAAAGGCAATGAGCAGTTCTTC. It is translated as CASSQASGKGNEQFF.

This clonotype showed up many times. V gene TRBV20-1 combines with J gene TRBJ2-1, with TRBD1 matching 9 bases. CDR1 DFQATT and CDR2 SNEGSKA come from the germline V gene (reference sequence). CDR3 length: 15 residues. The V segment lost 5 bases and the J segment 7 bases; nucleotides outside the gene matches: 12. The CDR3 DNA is TGCAGTGCTGACTCCACCGGGACAGGGCTAAATGAGCAGTTCTTC. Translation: CSADSTGTGLNEQFF.

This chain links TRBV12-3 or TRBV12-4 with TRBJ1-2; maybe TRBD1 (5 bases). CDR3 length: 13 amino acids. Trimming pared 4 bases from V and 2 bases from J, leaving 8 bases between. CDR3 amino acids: CASSSAGNYGYTF. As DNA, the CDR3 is TGTGCCAGCAGTTCAGCAGGGAACTATGGCTACACCTTC.

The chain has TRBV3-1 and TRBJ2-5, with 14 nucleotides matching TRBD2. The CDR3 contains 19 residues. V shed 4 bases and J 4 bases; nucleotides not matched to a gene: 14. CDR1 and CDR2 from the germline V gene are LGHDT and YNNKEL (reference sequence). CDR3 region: CASSPDERGLAGGGETQYF. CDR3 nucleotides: TGTGCCAGCAGCCCCGATGAACGAGGACTAGCGGGAGGAGGAGAGACCCAGTACTTC.

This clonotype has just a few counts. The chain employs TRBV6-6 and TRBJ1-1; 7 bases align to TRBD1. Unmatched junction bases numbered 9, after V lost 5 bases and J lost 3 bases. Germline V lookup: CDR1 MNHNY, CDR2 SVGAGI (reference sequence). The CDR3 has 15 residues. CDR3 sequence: CASSHGGTEDTEAFF. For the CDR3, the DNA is TGTGCCAGCAGTCACGGAGGGACAGAGGACACTGAAGCTTTCTTT.

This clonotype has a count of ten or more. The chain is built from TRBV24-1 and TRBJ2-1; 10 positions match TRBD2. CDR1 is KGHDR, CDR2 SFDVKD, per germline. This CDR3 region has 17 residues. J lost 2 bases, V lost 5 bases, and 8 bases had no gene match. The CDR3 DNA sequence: TGTGCCACCAGTGCCGCCCTCCTAGCGGGGGCCTACAATGAGCAGTTCTTC. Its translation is CATSAALLAGAYNEQFF.

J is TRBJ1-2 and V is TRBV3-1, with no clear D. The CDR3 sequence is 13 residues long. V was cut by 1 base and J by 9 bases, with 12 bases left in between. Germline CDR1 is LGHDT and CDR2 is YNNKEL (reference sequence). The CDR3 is CASSQVEGRSYTF. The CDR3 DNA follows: TGTGCCAGCAGCCAAGTGGAAGGAAGGAGCTACACCTTC. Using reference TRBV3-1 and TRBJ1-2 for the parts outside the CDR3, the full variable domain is DTAVSQTPKYLVTQMGNDKSIKCEQNLGHDTMYWYKQDSKKFLKIMFSYNNKELIINETVPNRFSPKSPDKAHLNLHINSLELGDSAVYFCASSQVEGRSYTFGSGTRLTVV.

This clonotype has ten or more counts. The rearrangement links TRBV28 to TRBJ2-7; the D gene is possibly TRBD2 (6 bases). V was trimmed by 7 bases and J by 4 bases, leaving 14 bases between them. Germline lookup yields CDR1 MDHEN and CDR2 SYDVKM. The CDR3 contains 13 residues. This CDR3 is CASIIDGGYEQYF. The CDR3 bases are TGTGCCAGCATCATCGATGGAGGGTACGAGCAGTACTTC.

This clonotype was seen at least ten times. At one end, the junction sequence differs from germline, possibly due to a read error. CDR3 residues: CSARAGEAF. For the CDR3, the DNA is TGCAGTGCTAGAGCAGGGGAGGCCTTC. The V call is TRBV20-1, the J call TRBJ1-2, with D perhaps TRBD1 (6 bases). The CDR3 totals 9 residues. CDR1 DFQATT and CDR2 SNEGSKA come from the germline V gene (reference sequence).

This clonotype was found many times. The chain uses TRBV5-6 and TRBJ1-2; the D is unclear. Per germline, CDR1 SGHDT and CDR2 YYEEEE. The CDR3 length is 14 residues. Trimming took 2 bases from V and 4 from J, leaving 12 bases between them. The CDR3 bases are TGTGCCAGCAGCTTAGGAACCAGTCCCTATGGCTACACCTTC. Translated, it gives CASSLGTSPYGYTF. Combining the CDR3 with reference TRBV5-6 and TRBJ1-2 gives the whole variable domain DAGVTQSPTHLIKTRGQQVTLRCSPKSGHDTVSWYQQALGQGPQFIFQYYEEEERQRGNFPDRFSGHQFPNYSSELNVNALLLGDSALYLCASSLGTSPYGYTFGSGTRLTVV.

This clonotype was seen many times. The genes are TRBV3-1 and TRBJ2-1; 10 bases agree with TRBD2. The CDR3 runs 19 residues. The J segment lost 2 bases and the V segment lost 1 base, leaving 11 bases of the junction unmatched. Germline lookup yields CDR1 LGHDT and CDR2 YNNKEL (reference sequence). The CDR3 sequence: CASSQAAGLARGPYNEQFF. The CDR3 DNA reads TGTGCCAGCAGCCAAGCTGCGGGACTAGCGAGAGGCCCCTACAATGAGCAGTTCTTC.

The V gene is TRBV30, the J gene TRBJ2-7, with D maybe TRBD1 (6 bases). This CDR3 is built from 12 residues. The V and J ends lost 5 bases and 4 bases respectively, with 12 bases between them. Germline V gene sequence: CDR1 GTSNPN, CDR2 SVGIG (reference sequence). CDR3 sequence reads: CAWDRDTYEQYF. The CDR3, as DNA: TGTGCCTGGGACCGGGACACGTACGAGCAGTACTTC.

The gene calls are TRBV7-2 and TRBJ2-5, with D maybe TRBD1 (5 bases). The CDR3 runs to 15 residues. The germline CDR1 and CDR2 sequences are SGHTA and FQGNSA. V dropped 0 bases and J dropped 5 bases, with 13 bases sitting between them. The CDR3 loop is CASSLAPGARETQYF. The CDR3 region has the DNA TGTGCCAGCAGCTTAGCGCCTGGGGCGAGGGAGACCCAGTACTTC.

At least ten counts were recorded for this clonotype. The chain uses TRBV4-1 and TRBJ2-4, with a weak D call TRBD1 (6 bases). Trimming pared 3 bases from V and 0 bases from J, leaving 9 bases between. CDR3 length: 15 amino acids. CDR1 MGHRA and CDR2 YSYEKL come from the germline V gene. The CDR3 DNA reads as TGCGCCAGCAGCCACGGACAGCTAGCCAAAAACATTCAGTACTTC. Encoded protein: CASSHGQLAKNIQYF.

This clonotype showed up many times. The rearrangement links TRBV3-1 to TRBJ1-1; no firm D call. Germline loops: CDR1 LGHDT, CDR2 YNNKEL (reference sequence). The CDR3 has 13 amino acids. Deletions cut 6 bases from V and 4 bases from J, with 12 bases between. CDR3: CASSRAPGTEAFF. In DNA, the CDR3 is TGTGCCAGCAGTCGGGCCCCGGGCACTGAAGCTTTCTTT.

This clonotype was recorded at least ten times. DNA for the CDR3: TGTGCCAGCAGTGAATTACTAGCGGGAGGTTTCGATGAGCAGTTCTTC. It specifies CASSELLAGGFDEQFF. This chain joins TRBV2 and TRBJ2-1, with 12 positions matching TRBD2. This CDR3 is 16 amino acids long. The ends lost 2 bases at V and 8 bases at J; junction bases unmatched: 7. The germline CDR1 and CDR2 sequences are SNHLY and FYNNEI.

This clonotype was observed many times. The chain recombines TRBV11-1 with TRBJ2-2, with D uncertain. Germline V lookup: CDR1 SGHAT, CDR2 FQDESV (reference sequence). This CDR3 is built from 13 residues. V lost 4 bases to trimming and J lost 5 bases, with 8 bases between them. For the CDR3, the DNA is TGTGCCAGCAGCTCCCGCCTTACCGGGGAGCTGTTTTTT. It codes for CASSSRLTGELFF.

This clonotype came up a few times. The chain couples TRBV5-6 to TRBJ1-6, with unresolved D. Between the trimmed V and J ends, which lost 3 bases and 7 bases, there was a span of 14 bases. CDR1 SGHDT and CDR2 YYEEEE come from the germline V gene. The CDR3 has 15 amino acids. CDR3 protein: CASSSPGRGNSPLHF. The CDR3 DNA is TGTGCCAGCAGCTCCCCGGGTCGCGGGAATTCACCCCTCCACTTT.

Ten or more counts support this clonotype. The CDR3 region has the DNA TGTGCCAGCAGTGAAATCCACCGGGACAATGGGTTCTTC. Translated: CASSEIHRDNGFF. This chain links TRBV6-1 with TRBJ2-1; TRBD1 might be the D (6 bases). V was trimmed by 2 bases and J by 15 bases, leaving 17 bases between them. This CDR3 is 13 amino acids long. Germline CDR1 MNHNS, CDR2 SASEGT.

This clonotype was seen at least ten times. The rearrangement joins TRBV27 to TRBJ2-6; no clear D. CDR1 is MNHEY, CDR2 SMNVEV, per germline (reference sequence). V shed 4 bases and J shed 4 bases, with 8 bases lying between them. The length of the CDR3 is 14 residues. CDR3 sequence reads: CASSSSSGANVLTF. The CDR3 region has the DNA TGTGCCAGCAGTTCAAGCTCCGGGGCCAACGTCCTGACTTTC.

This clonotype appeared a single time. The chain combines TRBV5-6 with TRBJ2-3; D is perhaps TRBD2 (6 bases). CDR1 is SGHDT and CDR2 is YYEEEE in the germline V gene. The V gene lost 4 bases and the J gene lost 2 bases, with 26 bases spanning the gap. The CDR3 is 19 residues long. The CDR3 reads CASSLMFRTTRLDTDTQYF. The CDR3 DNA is TGTGCCAGCAGCCTTATGTTCAGGACTACCCGACTGGACACAGATACGCAGTATTTT.

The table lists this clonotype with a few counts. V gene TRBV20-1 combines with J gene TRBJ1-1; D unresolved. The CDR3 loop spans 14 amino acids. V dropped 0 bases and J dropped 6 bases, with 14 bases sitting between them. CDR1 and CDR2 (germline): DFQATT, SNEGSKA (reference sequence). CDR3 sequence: CSARDPGGYAEAFF. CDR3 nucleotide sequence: TGCAGTGCTAGAGACCCCGGAGGGTACGCTGAAGCTTTCTTT.